A single sample gave rise to the 3 T cell receptor beta chains below, sequenced in a study of blood T cell repertoires in COVID-19. TCRdb keeps only in-frame clones here, not all; method: immunoSEQ multiplex PCR. The profile shows about 79,000 clones, 80% to 90% of them singletons. The sequencing input was peripheral blood. All receptors come from a man over 45 with active COVID-19.

The chain uses TRBV28 and TRBJ1-4, with 12 bases aligning to TRBD1. The germline V gene encodes CDR1 MDHEN and CDR2 SYDVKM. The CDR3 runs to 13 residues. With V trimmed by 11 bases and J by 7 bases, 5 bases remained unmatched. CDR3 bases: TGTGCCGGGGGGACAGGGGGCCGTGAAAAACTGTTTTTT. This encodes CAGGTGGREKLFF.

This sequence joins TRBV5-4 and TRBJ2-3; 12 bases fit TRBD2. V shed 3 bases, J shed 2 bases, and the junction held 4 bases outside the gene matches. CDR3 length equals 16 residues. From germline, CDR1 is SGHNT and CDR2 YYREEE (reference sequence). The DNA for the CDR3 is TGTGCCAGCAGCTCACGACTAGCGGGGGACACAGATACGCAGTATTTT. Protein sequence: CASSSRLAGDTDTQYF. The whole variable domain, filled in from reference TRBV5-4 and TRBJ2-3, reads ETGVTQSPTHLIKTRGQQVTLRCSSQSGHNTVSWYQQALGQGPQFIFQYYREEENGRGNFPPRFSGLQFPNYSSELNVNALELDDSALYLCASSSRLAGDTDTQYFGPGTRLTVL.

The rearrangement joins TRBV7-9 to TRBJ2-1, with 10 bases identical to TRBD2. Germline-derived CDR1 and CDR2 are SEHNR and FQNEAQ (reference sequence). With 5 bases clipped from V and 9 bases from J, the junction kept 22 bases outside the gene matches. The CDR3 is made up of 19 amino acids. DNA for the CDR3: TGTGCCAGCAGCCGGAGATTAAGCGGGGGGGCCCTGGTTATCGTTGAGCAGTTCTTC. Encoded protein: CASSRRLSGGALVIVEQFF.